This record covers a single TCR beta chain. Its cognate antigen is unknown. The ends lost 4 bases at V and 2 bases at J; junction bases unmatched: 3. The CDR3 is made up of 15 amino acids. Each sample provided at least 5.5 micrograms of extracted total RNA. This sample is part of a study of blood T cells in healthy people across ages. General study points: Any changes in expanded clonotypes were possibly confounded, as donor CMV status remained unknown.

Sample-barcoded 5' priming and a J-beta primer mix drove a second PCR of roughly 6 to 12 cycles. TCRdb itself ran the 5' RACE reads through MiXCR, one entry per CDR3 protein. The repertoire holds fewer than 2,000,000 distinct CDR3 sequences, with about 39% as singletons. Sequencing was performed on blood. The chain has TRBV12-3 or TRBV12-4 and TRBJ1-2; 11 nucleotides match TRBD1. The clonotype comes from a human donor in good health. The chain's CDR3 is CASSSWTGGNYGYTF. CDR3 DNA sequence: TGTGCCAGCAGTTCCTGGACAGGGGGCAACTATGGCTACACCTTC.